A selection of T cell receptor beta chains follows, all from one sample in a study of T cells in Graves' hyperthyroidism and ophthalmopathy. TCRdb analysed the multiplex PCR reads with MiXCR anew, one entry per CDR3 protein. Of about 590,000 distinct CDR3 sequences in the sample, 13% to 15% were seen once. The specimen sequenced was blood. The receptors shown here come from a woman aged 18-29 years with Graves' ophthalmopathy. CDR3s include the opening cysteine and the closing phenylalanine or tryptophan. The D gene is left open where the match is weak. The size field is filled for only some rows; it gives once, few, many or a size class.

v_call	j_call	d_call	clone_size	cdr3_aa	cdr3_nt
TRBV11-3	TRBJ2-5	NA	few	CASRLSGETQYF	TGTGCCAGCAGATTGTCAGGGGAGACCCAGTACTTC
TRBV2	TRBJ1-2	NA	many	CASPKVREGGGGYTF	TGTGCCAGCCCCAAAGTGCGAGAGGGGGGTGGGGGCTACACCTTC
TRBV5-6	TRBJ2-7	NA	NA	CASSTVGGEQYF	TGTGCCAGCAGCACCGTTGGGGGAGAGCAGTACTTC
TRBV20-1	TRBJ1-1	TRBD1	many	CSARDYGQGLRAFF	TGCAGTGCTAGAGATTATGGACAGGGGCTTCGGGCTTTCTTT
TRBV11-2	TRBJ1-4	NA	NA	CASSSWTATNEKLFF	TGTGCCAGCAGTTCATGGACAGCAACTAATGAAAAACTGTTTTTT
TRBV7-9	TRBJ2-1	TRBD1	many	CASRHWTGSVNEQFF	TGTGCCAGCAGGCATTGGACAGGGTCTGTCAATGAGCAGTTCTTC
TRBV6-2/TRBV6-3	TRBJ1-1	NA	once	CASSPRGASRAMNTEAFF	TGTGCCAGCAGCCCGCGCGGGGCCTCCAGGGCCATGAACACTGAAGCTTTCTTT
TRBV7-6	TRBJ2-7	TRBD1	NA	CASSLAGTGGALGAEQYF	TGTGCCAGCAGCTTAGCGGGGACAGGGGGCGCGTTAGGGGCCGAGCAGTACTTC
TRBV20-1	TRBJ2-1	TRBD2	many	CSARPSGRPSSYNEQFF	TGCAGTGCGCGACCTAGCGGGAGGCCCAGCTCCTACAATGAGCAGTTCTTC
TRBV27	TRBJ1-6	NA	many	CASSVRQGHSPLHF	TGTGCCAGCAGCGTAAGGCAGGGTCATTCACCCCTCCACTTT
TRBV27	TRBJ2-7	TRBD2	many	CASSYSGKGSYEQYF	TGTGCCAGCAGTTATAGCGGGAAGGGGTCCTACGAGCAGTACTTC
TRBV29-1	TRBJ1-1	NA	many	CSVGTGGGGTEAFF	TGCAGCGTTGGGACCGGAGGTGGGGGCACTGAAGCTTTCTTT
TRBV20-1	TRBJ2-3	NA	many	CSGDVGGNQMAQYF	TGCAGTGGAGACGTAGGGGGGAACCAGATGGCGCAGTATTTT
TRBV19	TRBJ2-3	TRBD2	few	CASSMGLDPTDTQYF	TGTGCCAGTAGTATGGGACTAGATCCCACAGATACGCAGTATTTT
TRBV20-1	TRBJ2-3	TRBD2	many	CSAELAGGRTDTQYF	TGCAGTGCTGAACTAGCGGGAGGTCGGACAGATACGCAGTATTTT
TRBV7-9	TRBJ2-1	TRBD2	many	CASSSIRTSGSKQFF	TGTGCCAGCAGCTCGATCAGGACTAGCGGGAGTAAGCAGTTCTTC
TRBV15	TRBJ2-7	NA	few	CATSRDRPSPYEQYF	TGTGCCACCAGCAGAGATCGGCCTAGCCCCTACGAGCAGTACTTC
TRBV29-1	TRBJ2-1	TRBD2	few	CSVAGTTINEQFF	TGCAGCGTCGCGGGGACTACAATCAATGAGCAGTTCTTC
TRBV27	TRBJ2-5	NA	few	CASSLSRVAGAYF	TGTGCCAGCAGTTTATCCAGGGTAGCCGGGGCGTACTTC
TRBV12-5	TRBJ2-3	TRBD1	many	CASGLGGGFRDTQYF	TGTGCTAGTGGTTTGGGAGGGGGCTTCCGAGATACGCAGTATTTT
TRBV7-6	TRBJ1-1	TRBD1	many	CASSLGVGDRETEAFF	TGTGCCAGCAGCTTAGGTGTGGGGGACAGGGAAACTGAAGCTTTCTTT
TRBV25-1	TRBJ2-7	TRBD1	few	CATSSPRTGEEQYF	TGTGCCACCTCTTCACCTCGGACAGGAGAGGAGCAGTACTTC
TRBV2	TRBJ2-1	NA	many	CASSGPSIEQFF	TGTGCCAGCAGTGGGCCCAGCATTGAGCAGTTCTTC
TRBV27	TRBJ2-2	TRBD2	few	CASRNRGLAGNTGELFF	TGTGCCAGCAGGAACCGGGGACTAGCGGGAAACACCGGGGAGCTGTTTTTT
TRBV11-1	TRBJ2-3	TRBD1	many	CASSLAGTGTTDTQYF	TGTGCCAGCAGCTTAGCGGGGACAGGTACCACAGATACGCAGTATTTT
TRBV11-2	TRBJ2-1	TRBD2	many	CASSPRSSGSYNEQFF	TGTGCCAGCAGCCCCCGTTCTAGCGGCTCCTACAATGAGCAGTTCTTC
TRBV11-3	TRBJ2-5	NA	many	CASSPSVGAEETQYF	TGTGCCAGCAGCCCTTCGGTCGGGGCGGAGGAGACCCAGTACTTC
TRBV2	TRBJ2-5	TRBD1	many	CASSGQGQETQYF	TGTGCCAGCAGTGGACAGGGCCAAGAGACCCAGTACTTC
TRBV5-1	TRBJ2-7	TRBD2	many	CASSYLAGGPSYEQYF	TGCGCCAGCAGCTATCTAGCGGGAGGGCCCTCCTACGAGCAGTACTTC
TRBV29-1	TRBJ2-1	NA	few	CSVEETGSYNEQFF	TGCAGCGTTGAAGAGACGGGATCTTACAATGAGCAGTTCTTC
TRBV4-1	TRBJ1-1	NA	NA	CASSQEGPWNTEAFF	TGCGCCAGCAGCCAAGAAGGCCCCTGGAACACTGAAGCTTTCTTT
TRBV28	TRBJ2-7	NA	many	CASGGSYEQYF	TGTGCCAGCGGTGGGTCCTACGAGCAGTACTTC
TRBV2	TRBJ2-2	TRBD1	NA	CASRGTGQNTGELFF	TGTGCCAGCAGAGGGACAGGGCAGAACACCGGGGAGCTGTTTTTT
TRBV9	TRBJ1-1	NA	many	CASSPRTAVNTEAFF	TGTGCCAGCAGCCCCCGGACAGCTGTGAACACTGAAGCTTTCTTT
TRBV7-2	TRBJ2-7	TRBD1	NA	CASSAKQGAYEQYF	TGTGCCAGCAGCGCCAAACAGGGGGCCTACGAGCAGTACTTC
TRBV6-2/TRBV6-3	TRBJ2-5	TRBD1	few	CASSQTGVETQYF	TGTGCCAGCAGTCAGACAGGGGTAGAGACCCAGTACTTC
TRBV10-3	TRBJ2-5	TRBD1	many	CAISESSGRGPQETQYF	TGTGCCATCAGTGAGTCTTCCGGCAGGGGGCCCCAAGAGACCCAGTACTTC
TRBV19	TRBJ2-1	NA	NA	CASSILPTTVSYNEQFF	TGTGCCAGTAGTATACTACCTACGACAGTCTCCTACAATGAGCAGTTCTTC
TRBV10-3	TRBJ2-7	TRBD1	many	CAITPGTVHEQYF	TGTGCCATCACGCCCGGGACAGTGCACGAGCAGTACTTC
TRBV27	TRBJ1-5	NA	many	CASSTGVGNQPQHF	TGTGCCAGCAGTACCGGGGTGGGCAATCAGCCCCAGCATTTT
TRBV27	TRBJ1-1	NA	many	CASSWGADTEAFF	TGTGCCAGCAGTTGGGGGGCGGACACTGAAGCTTTCTTT
TRBV10-3	TRBJ2-3	NA	NA	CAISESLGTDTQYF	TGTGCCATCAGTGAGTCCCTGGGCACAGATACGCAGTATTTT
TRBV5-7	TRBJ1-6	TRBD1	many	CARVQGRNNSPLHF	TGTGCCAGAGTACAGGGGCGAAATAATTCACCCCTCCACTTT
TRBV15	TRBJ1-2	NA	few	CATSRGTGGFNYGYTF	TGTGCCACCAGCAGAGGTACAGGCGGATTTAACTATGGCTACACCTTC
TRBV7-3	TRBJ2-3	NA	many	CASSAPSTDTQYF	TGTGCCAGCAGCGCCCCTAGCACAGATACGCAGTATTTT